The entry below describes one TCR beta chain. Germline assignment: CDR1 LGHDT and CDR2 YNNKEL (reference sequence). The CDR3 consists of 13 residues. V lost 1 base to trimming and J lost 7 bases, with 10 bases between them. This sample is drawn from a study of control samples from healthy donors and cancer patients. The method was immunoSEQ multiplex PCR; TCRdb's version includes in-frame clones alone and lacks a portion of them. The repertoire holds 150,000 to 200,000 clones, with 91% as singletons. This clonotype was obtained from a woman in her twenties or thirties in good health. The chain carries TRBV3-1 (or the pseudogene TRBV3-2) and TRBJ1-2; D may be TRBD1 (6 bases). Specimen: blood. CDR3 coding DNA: TGTGCCAGCAGCCAAGGGACAGTCGGTGGCTACACCTTC. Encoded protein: CASSQGTVGGYTF.